This TCR beta chain was sequenced during a study of T cell responses to AZD1222 COVID-19 vaccine. The study's findings and limits: Variant regions that are unmutated are reportedly the target of nearly half of spike-specific TCRs. Seropositivity was recorded at baseline in only six AZD1222 recipients. The donor group comprised mostly white British people and more females; the analysis possibly underestimated clonal diversity.

In germline, CDR1 is DFQATT, CDR2 SNEGSKA (reference sequence). The CDR3 totals 12 residues. V was clipped by 3 bases and J by 10 bases; unmatched bases: 5. Clones were read by immunoSEQ multiplex PCR, and TCRdb kept only the in-frame ones, dropping some. The profile shows more than 150,000 clones, approximately 94% of them singletons. Notes on this clone: Antigen specificity is unknown.

This TCR came from an adult who received the AZD1222 COVID-19 vaccine. The gene calls are TRBV20-1 and TRBJ2-1; the match to TRBD2 covers 8 bases. The sequences come from peripheral blood, collected 28 days after the second AZD1222 dose. The CDR3 DNA reads as TGCAGTGCTAGTGCCGGGGGGGACGAGCAGTTCTTC. Its translation: CSASAGGDEQFF.